The clone carrying this TCR beta chain appeared a single time. Antigen: not known. TCRbeta library preparation incorporated unique molecular identifiers. TCRdb re-called the PCR reads through MiXCR, storing one row per CDR3 protein. Of hundreds of thousands of distinct CDR3 sequences listed, 15% to 20% are singletons. The data are from a study of T-cell reconstitution after alpha-beta-depleted transplantation in children. Findings and limits, study-wide: Expanded graft clones numbering several hundred reportedly gave rise to alpha-beta T cells about two months after transplant. The main origin of T-cell counts and diversity one year after transplant was newly produced T cells. The high TCRbeta diversity at day 60 in some patients came from surviving recipient T cells and thymic progenitors.

The sequence derives from a boy under two years old who had a stem cell transplant for Wiskott-Aldrich syndrome, so the T cells may come from the graft donor. The sample consisted of PBMCs, mostly from graft donor cells, taken 360 days after TCRalphabeta/CD19-depleted stem cell transplant.

The CDR3, as DNA: TGTGCCAGCAGCTTAACCGGGTTCCTCTACAATGAGCAGTTCTTC. Residues: CASSLTGFLYNEQFF. V and J are TRBV11-2 and TRBJ2-1; D not resolved. V lost 2 bases, J lost 3 bases, and 11 bases lay in between. Germline V lookup: CDR1 SGHAT, CDR2 FQNNGV. There are 15 residues in the CDR3.